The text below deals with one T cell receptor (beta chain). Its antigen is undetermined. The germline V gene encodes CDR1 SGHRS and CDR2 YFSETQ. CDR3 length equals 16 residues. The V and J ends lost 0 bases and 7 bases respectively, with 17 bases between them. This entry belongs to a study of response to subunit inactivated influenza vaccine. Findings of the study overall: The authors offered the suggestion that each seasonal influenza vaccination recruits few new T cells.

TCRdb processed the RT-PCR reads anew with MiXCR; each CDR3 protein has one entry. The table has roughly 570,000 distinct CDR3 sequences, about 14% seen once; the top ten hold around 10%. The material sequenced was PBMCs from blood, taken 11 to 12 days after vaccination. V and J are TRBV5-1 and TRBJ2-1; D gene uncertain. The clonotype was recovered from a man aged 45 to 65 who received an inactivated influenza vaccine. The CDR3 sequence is CASSLEVGPIGNEQFF. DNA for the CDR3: TGCGCCAGCAGCTTGGAGGTAGGCCCCATAGGGAATGAGCAGTTCTTC.